This TCR beta chain was documented in a study of T cell responses to AZD1222 COVID-19 vaccine. The repertoire was sequenced with immunoSEQ multiplex PCR; TCRdb's copy has only in-frame clones and lacks some. The sample contains about 120,000 clones, roughly 92% of which appear only once. The CDR3 is made up of 14 amino acids. Trimming shortened V by 4 bases and J by 3 bases, and 13 bases separated the two germline ends. Germline-derived CDR1 and CDR2 are MNHEY and SVGAGI. The chain joins TRBV6-5 to TRBJ2-7, with a tentative D call TRBD1 (6 bases). The source is an adult who received the AZD1222 COVID-19 vaccine. Sequenced material: peripheral blood, taken 28 days after the second AZD1222 dose. The CDR3 coding sequence is TGTGCCAGCAGTTCGGGACACCAGCACTACGAGCAGTACTTC. This translates into CASSSGHQHYEQYF.